The present TCR beta chain was sequenced within a study of blood T cell repertoires in COVID-19. Whole-study context: Collection of acute and convalescent COVID-19 samples took place in the United States, Italy and Spain. T cells, B-cell-depleted T cells, or PBMCs supplied cDNA or gDNA.

This CDR3 region has 12 residues. V shed 7 bases and J 2 bases; nucleotides not matched to a gene: 2. CDR1 is MDHEN and CDR2 is SYDVKM in the germline V gene. Original data processing: Amplification from reference gene primers served as the basis for estimated nucleated cell counts. Only in-frame clones appear in the TCRdb table, and some are missing; sequencing was by immunoSEQ multiplex PCR. The V and J calls and clone size come from that table; D and trimming were worked out from the DNA. The sample consists of tens of thousands of clones, around 88% of them appearing once. Recruited during active infection, patients (from Seattle) were subsequently followed longitudinally. This clone was recorded only once.

This clonotype originated in a man in his forties or fifties with COVID-19, enrolled during active disease. This chain connects TRBV28 to TRBJ2-7; 7 bases map to TRBD2. The sequenced sample consisted of peripheral blood. CDR3 DNA: TGTGCCAGCACAGCGGGGACCTACGAGCAGTACTTC. It encodes CASTAGTYEQYF.